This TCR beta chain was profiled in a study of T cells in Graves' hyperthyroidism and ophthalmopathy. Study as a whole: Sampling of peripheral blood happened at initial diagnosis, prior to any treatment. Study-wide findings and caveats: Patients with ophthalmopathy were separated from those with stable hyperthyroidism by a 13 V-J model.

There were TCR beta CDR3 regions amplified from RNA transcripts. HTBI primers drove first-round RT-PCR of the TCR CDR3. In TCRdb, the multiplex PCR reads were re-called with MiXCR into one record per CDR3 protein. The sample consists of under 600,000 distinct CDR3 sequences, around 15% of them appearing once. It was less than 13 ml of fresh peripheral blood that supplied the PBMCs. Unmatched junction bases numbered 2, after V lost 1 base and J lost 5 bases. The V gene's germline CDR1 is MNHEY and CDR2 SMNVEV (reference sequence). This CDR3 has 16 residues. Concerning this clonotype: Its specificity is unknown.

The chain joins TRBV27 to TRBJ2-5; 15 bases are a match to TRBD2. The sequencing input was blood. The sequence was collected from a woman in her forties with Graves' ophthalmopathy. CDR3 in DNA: TGTGCCAGCAGTTTATATGGACTAGCGGGGGGGGAGACCCAGTACTTC. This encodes CASSLYGLAGGETQYF.